Below are 13 T cell receptor beta chains sequenced from a single sample in a study of CD8 T cells in ankylosing spondylitis. MiXCR, run by TCRdb on the 5' RACE reads, gives a single entry per CDR3 protein. The data contain approximately 300,000 distinct CDR3 sequences, 20% of them seen just once; the ten biggest clones take up roughly 7.3%. The material sequenced was blood, either unsorted or a sorted T cell fraction (not recorded which). These receptors were collected from a male donor with ankylosing spondylitis or in good health (not recorded which).

The V gene is TRBV5-1, the J gene TRBJ2-2, with D unresolved. Germline CDR1 SGHRS, CDR2 YFSETQ. This CDR3 spans 15 amino acids. With 1 base removed from V and 2 bases from J, the gap between germline ends came to 9 bases. CDR3 nucleotide sequence: TGCGCCAGCAGCTTGTCCGCAGCTAACACCGGGGAGCTGTTTTTT. It is translated as CASSLSAANTGELFF.

The chain employs TRBV3-1 and TRBJ2-1; 8 positions agree with TRBD2. CDR3 length: 13 amino acids. Germline V gene lookup returns CDR1 LGHDT and CDR2 YNNKEL (reference sequence). J gave up 8 bases and V 2 bases, and 2 bases lay outside the gene matches. This chain's CDR3 is CASSQSGGDEQFF. The CDR3 DNA reads as TGTGCCAGCAGCCAAAGCGGGGGCGATGAGCAGTTCTTC.

The chain couples TRBV5-5 to TRBJ1-4; 11 nucleotides agree with TRBD1. The V gene end was trimmed by 3 bases and the J gene end by 7 bases; junction bases not matched to a gene: 2. In germline, CDR1 is SGHKS, CDR2 YYEKEE (reference sequence). The CDR3 totals 14 residues. This CDR3 reads CASSWTGGGEKLFF. The CDR3 nucleotides read TGTGCCAGCAGCTGGACAGGGGGCGGTGAAAAACTGTTTTTT.

The rearrangement uses TRBV7-2 and TRBJ2-1, with 9 bases lining up with TRBD1. The CDR3 is made up of 15 amino acids. Germline loops: CDR1 SGHTA, CDR2 FQGNSA. V gave up 5 bases and J gave up 4 bases; unmatched junction bases: 6. The CDR3 nucleotides read TGTGCCAGCAGCCTAGGGACAGGGATGTACAATGAGCAGTTCTTC. Translation: CASSLGTGMYNEQFF.

CDR3 sequence: CATSGQGSQETQYF. As DNA, the CDR3 is TGTGCCACCAGCGGACAGGGGTCACAAGAGACCCAGTACTTC. This chain joins TRBV24-1 and TRBJ2-5; TRBD1 matches 9 bases. Trimming took 7 bases from V and 2 from J; bases not matched to a gene: 4. Germline V gene data show CDR1 as KGHDR and CDR2 as SFDVKD. This CDR3 comprises 14 residues.

V and J are TRBV20-1 and TRBJ1-1; 7 nucleotides line up with TRBD1. CDR1 and CDR2 from the germline V gene are DFQATT and SNEGSKA (reference sequence). This CDR3 comprises 13 residues. Trimming at V came to 6 bases and at J to 5 bases, leaving 9 bases not matched to a gene. The CDR3 reads CSAEDRRGTEAFF. The DNA of the CDR3 is TGCAGTGCGGAGGACAGGCGCGGTACTGAAGCTTTCTTT.

This clonotype has just a few counts. The gene calls are TRBV18 and TRBJ1-2, with 8 bases that match TRBD1. This CDR3 has 15 residues. Germline V gives CDR1 KGHSH, CDR2 LQKENI. V was clipped by 0 bases and J by 3 bases; unmatched bases: 3. This CDR3 reads CASSPPGQEDYGYTF. DNA of the CDR3: TGTGCCAGCTCACCACCGGGACAGGAGGACTATGGCTACACCTTC. The full variable domain, with the rest looked up from reference TRBV18 and TRBJ1-2, is NAGVMQNPRHLVRRRGQEARLRCSPMKGHSHVYWYRQLPEEGLKFMVYLQKENIIDESGMPKERFSAEFPKEGPSILRIQQVVRGDSAAYFCASSPPGQEDYGYTFGSGTRLTVV.

In nucleotides, the CDR3 is TGCAGTGCTCGGGATTCGGGGGGAGCCAAAAACATTCAGTACTTC. Protein product: CSARDSGGAKNIQYF. The chain has TRBV20-1 and TRBJ2-4, with 7 bases aligning to TRBD2. The ends lost 5 bases at V and 0 bases at J; junction bases unmatched: 7. Germline-derived CDR1 and CDR2 are DFQATT and SNEGSKA (reference sequence). CDR3 length: 15 amino acids.

The gene calls are TRBV12-3 or TRBV12-4 and TRBJ2-1; possibly TRBD2 for D (5 bases). Trimming removed 3 bases from V and 7 bases from J, with 7 bases in between. The CDR3 consists of 12 residues. This CDR3 reads CASSFAGNEQFF. In DNA form, the CDR3 reads TGTGCCAGCAGTTTCGCGGGTAATGAGCAGTTCTTC.

This clonotype was seen ten or more times. This chain links TRBV6-5 with TRBJ2-1; D perhaps matches TRBD1 (6 bases). Germline loops: CDR1 MNHEY, CDR2 SVGAGI. The germline V and J ends were trimmed by 4 bases and 8 bases, with 15 bases remaining between them. This CDR3 region has 14 residues. The CDR3 sequence: CASSFSDSSDEQFF. CDR3 DNA: TGTGCCAGCAGTTTTTCGGACAGTTCGGATGAGCAGTTCTTC.

V and J are TRBV28 and TRBJ2-1; 10 nucleotides agree with TRBD2. The CDR3 extends over 15 amino acids. The germline V gene has CDR1 MDHEN and CDR2 SYDVKM. J was trimmed by 5 bases and V by 6 bases; bases with no gene match: 7. CDR3 region: CASRILAGTHNEQFF. CDR3 nucleotide sequence: TGTGCCAGCAGGATACTAGCGGGGACCCACAATGAGCAGTTCTTC.

This chain links TRBV28 with TRBJ1-2; D not certain. Germline assignment: CDR1 MDHEN and CDR2 SYDVKM. The CDR3 length is 15 residues. V lost 6 bases and J lost 4, with 18 bases in between. The CDR3 nucleotides are TGTGCCAGCAGCGACGCAGTGGTGACTACCTATGGCTACACCTTC. The encoded protein is CASSDAVVTTYGYTF.

The V and J genes are TRBV6-2 or TRBV6-3 and TRBJ1-2, with 7 bases aligning to TRBD1. There are 13 residues in the CDR3. J lost 2 bases, V lost 11 bases, and 8 bases had no gene match. Looked up from germline, CDR1 is MNHEY and CDR2 is SVGEGT. In DNA form, the CDR3 reads TGTGCCGTCTTAGGGGGCGTGAACTATGGCTACACCTTC. This sequence encodes CAVLGGVNYGYTF.